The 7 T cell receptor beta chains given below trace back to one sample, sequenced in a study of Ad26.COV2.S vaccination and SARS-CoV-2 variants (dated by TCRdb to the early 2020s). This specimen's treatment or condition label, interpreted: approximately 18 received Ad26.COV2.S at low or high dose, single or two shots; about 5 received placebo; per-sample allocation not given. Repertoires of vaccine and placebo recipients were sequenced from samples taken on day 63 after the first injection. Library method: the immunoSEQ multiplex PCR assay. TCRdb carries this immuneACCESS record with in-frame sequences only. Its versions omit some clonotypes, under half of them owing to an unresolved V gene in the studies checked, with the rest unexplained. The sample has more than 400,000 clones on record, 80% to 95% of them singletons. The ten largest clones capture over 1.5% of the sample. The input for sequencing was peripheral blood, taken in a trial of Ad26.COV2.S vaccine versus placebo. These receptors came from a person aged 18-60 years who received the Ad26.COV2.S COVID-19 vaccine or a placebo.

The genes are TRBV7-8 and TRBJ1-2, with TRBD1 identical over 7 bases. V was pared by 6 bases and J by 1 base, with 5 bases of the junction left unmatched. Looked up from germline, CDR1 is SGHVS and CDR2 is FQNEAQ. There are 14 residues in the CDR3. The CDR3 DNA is TGTGCCAGCAGTCTGGGACAGATTAACTATGGCTACACCTTC. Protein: CASSLGQINYGYTF. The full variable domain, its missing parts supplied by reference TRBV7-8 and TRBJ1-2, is GAGVSQSPRYKVAKRGQDVALRCDPISGHVSLFWYQQALGQGPEFLTYFQNEAQLDKSGLPSDRFFAERPEGSVSTLKIQRTQQEDSAVYLCASSLGQINYGYTFGSGTRLTVV.

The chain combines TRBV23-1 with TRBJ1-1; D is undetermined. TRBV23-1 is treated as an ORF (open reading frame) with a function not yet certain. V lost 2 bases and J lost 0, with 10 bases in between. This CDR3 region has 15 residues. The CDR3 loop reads CASSQLRRVNTEAFF. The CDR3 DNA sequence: TGCGCCAGCAGTCAACTTCGCCGGGTGAACACTGAAGCTTTCTTT.

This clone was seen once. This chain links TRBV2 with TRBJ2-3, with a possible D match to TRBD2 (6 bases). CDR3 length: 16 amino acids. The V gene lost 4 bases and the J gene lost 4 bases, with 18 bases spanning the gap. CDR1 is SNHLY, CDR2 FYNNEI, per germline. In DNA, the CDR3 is TGTGCCAGCAGTGGTATGGTGACTAGGGCCCCAGATACGCAGTATTTT. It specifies CASSGMVTRAPDTQYF.

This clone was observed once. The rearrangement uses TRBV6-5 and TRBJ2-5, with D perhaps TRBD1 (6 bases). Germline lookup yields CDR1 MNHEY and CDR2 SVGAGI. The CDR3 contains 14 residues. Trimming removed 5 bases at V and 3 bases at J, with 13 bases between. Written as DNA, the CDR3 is TGTGCCAGCAGTCCCGGGACATATAAAGAGACCCAGTACTTC. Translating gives CASSPGTYKETQYF.

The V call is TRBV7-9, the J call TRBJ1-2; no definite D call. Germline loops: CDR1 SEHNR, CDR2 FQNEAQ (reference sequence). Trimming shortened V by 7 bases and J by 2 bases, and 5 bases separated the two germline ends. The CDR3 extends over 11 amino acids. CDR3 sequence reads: CASMRNYGYTF. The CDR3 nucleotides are TGTGCCAGCATGAGGAACTATGGCTACACCTTC.

DNA of the CDR3: TGTGCCTGGAGTCTGAGGATTTGGGGGGCAGAGACCCAGTACTTC. As protein: CAWSLRIWGAETQYF. The rearrangement joins TRBV30 to TRBJ2-5, with D perhaps assigned TRBD1 or TRBD2 (6 bases each). V dropped 2 bases and J dropped 4 bases, with 17 bases sitting between them. The germline gives CDR1 GTSNPN, CDR2 SVGIG (reference sequence). The length of the CDR3 is 15 residues.

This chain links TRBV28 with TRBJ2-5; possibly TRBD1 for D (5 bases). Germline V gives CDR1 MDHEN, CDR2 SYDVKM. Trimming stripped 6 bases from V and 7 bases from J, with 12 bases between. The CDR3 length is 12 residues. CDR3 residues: CASSLQGRTQYF. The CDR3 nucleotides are TGTGCCAGCAGCCTTCAGGGCCGGACCCAGTACTTC.